This T cell receptor beta chain is drawn from a study of tumor and adjacent non-tumor tissue in lung cancer. The wider study: Patients were aged roughly 30 to 76, nine to eleven men and 4 to 6 women, stage I to III. On average, productive TCRbeta reads reached about 4.17 million per sample. Study-wide findings and caveats: Patients with more diverse tumor TCRs had worse survival. TCR diversity was significantly greater in tumor than normal lung tissue.

The CDR3 consists of 16 residues. Three rounds of nested PCR, following a modified ARM-PCR protocol, produced the TCRbeta library. TCRdb called the multiplex PCR reads again in MiXCR, with one record for every CDR3 protein. The sample contains more than 95,000 distinct CDR3 sequences, 66% of which appear only once. No cell sorting was done before RNA was extracted from the tissue. To note about this clonotype: Antigen specificity is unknown. Mismatch with germline at one junction end may stem from a read error.

The sequencing input was lung tumor tissue. The sequence was collected from a man under 40 with non-small cell lung cancer. The rearrangement links TRBV12-3 or TRBV12-4 to TRBJ2-2, with TRBD2 matching 7 bases. CDR3: CTSSTATGGGTGELFF. The CDR3 DNA reads TGTACCAGCAGTACCGCGACGGGGGGTGGTACCGGGGAGCTGTTTTTT.